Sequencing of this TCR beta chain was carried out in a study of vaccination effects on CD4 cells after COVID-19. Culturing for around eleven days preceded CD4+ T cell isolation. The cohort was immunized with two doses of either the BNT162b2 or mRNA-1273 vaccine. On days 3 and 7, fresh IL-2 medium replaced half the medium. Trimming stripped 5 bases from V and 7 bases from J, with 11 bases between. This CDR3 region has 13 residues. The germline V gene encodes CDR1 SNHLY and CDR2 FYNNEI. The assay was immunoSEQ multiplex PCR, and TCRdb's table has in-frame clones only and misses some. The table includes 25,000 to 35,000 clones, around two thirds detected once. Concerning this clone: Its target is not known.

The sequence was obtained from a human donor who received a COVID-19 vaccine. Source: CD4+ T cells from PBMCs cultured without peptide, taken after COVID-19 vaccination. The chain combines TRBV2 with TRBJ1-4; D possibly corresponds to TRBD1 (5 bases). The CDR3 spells CASSPGGGEKLFF. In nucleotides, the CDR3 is TGTGCCAGCAGTCCCGGTGGGGGTGAAAAACTGTTTTTT.